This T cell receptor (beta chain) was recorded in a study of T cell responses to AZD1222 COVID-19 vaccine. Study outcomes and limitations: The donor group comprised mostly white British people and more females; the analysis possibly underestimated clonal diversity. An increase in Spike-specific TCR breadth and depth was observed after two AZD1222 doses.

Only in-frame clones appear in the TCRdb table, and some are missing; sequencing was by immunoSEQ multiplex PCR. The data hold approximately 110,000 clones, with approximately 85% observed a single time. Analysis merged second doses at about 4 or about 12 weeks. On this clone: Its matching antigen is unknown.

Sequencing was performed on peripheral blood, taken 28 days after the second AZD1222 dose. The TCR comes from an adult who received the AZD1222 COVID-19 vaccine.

The CDR3 sequence is CASSAGQVNTEAFF. The CDR3 region has the DNA TGTGCCAGCAGCGCCGGACAGGTTAACACTGAAGCTTTCTTT. This sequence joins TRBV9 and TRBJ1-1; 7 bases agree with TRBD1. Germline V gene data show CDR1 as SGDLS and CDR2 as YYNGEE. V dropped 3 bases and J dropped 2; count of bases not matched to a gene: 4. This CDR3 spans 14 amino acids.